This T cell receptor (beta chain) was sequenced for a study of T cell repertoires in cytomegalovirus infection. About the study: HLA-C-restricted CMV epitopes, recently identified, and well-studied HLA-B-restricted ones were used by the study. Public TCR beta signatures were indicative of both CMV infection and a matching HLA type. General study findings and limits: Summed public TCR beta family frequency identified CMV carriers bearing the relevant HLA. In two of eight donors, the top clonotype was HLA-C-restricted CMV-specific.

Germline V lookup: CDR1 SEHNR, CDR2 FQNEAQ (reference sequence). V was pared by 8 bases and J by 0 bases, with 16 bases between. The CDR3 loop spans 16 amino acids. Comment on this clonotype: What it binds is not known.

One entry per CDR3 protein results from TCRdb running MiXCR on the reads. The sample holds 900,000 to 950,000 distinct CDR3 sequences, 30% to 40% seen once. This sequence was found in a human donor in good health (CMV status not recorded). Some clones in this sample may be carry-over from other donors' samples. The rearrangement uses TRBV7-9 and TRBJ1-4; D may be TRBD1 (6 bases). The source material was cultured CD8+ T cells from PBMCs, sampled from culture after CMV antigen stimulation. In DNA, the CDR3 is TGTGCCAGCTTCTCCTCCCCAGGGGCAACTAATGAAAAACTGTTTTTT. Encoded protein: CASFSSPGATNEKLFF. The full variable domain, completed using reference TRBV7-9 and TRBJ1-4, is DTGVSQNPRHKITKRGQNVTFRCDPISEHNRLYWYRQTLGQGPEFLTYFQNEAQLEKSRLLSDRFSAERPKGSFSTLEIQRTEQGDSAMYLCASFSSPGATNEKLFFGSGTQLSVL.